A single T cell receptor (beta chain) is shown here with its context. Antigen specificity is unknown. These data belong to a study of cytomegalovirus exposure and HLA in healthy donors. Germline values: CDR1 MGHDK, CDR2 SYGVNS. This CDR3 spans 13 amino acids. Trimming took 4 bases from V and 0 from J, leaving 7 bases between them. Findings and caveats of the study: In an earlier analysis, most TCR beta V segments were productive about 87% or about 30% of the time.

The PCR was carried out with 60 Vbeta primers and 13 Jbeta primers. Measured with immunoSEQ multiplex PCR; TCRdb has only the in-frame clones, and not every one. The table includes about 200,000 clones, almost 80% detected once. Sample: PBMCs. The TCR comes from a male donor in good health and CMV-seronegative. The genes are TRBV25-1 and TRBJ2-7; D uncertain. For the CDR3, the DNA is TGTGCCAGCAGTGCAACAGTCTCCTACGAGCAGTACTTC. It specifies CASSATVSYEQYF.